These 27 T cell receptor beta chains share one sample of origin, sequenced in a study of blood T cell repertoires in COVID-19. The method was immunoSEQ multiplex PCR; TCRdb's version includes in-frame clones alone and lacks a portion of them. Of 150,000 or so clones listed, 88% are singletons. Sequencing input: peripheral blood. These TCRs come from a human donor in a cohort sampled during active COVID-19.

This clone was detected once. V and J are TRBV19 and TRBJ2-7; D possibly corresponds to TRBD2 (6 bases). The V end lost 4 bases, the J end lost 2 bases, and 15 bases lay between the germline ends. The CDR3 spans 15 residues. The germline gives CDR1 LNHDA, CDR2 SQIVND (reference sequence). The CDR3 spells CASSTLAKVAYEQYF. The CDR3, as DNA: TGTGCCAGTAGTACACTAGCCAAGGTGGCCTACGAGCAGTACTTC.

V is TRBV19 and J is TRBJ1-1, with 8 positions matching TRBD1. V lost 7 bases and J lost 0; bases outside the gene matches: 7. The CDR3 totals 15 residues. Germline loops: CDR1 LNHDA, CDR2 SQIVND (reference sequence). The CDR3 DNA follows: TGTGCCAGTACCGCGGACAGGGCAATGAACACTGAAGCTTTCTTT. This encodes CASTADRAMNTEAFF.

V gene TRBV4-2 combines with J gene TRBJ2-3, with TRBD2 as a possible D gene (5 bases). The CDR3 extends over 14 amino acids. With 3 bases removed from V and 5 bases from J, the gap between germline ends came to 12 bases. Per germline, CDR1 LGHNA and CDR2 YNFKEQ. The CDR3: CASSQAVGKDTQYF. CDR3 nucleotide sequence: TGTGCCAGCAGCCAGGCAGTCGGGAAAGATACGCAGTATTTT.

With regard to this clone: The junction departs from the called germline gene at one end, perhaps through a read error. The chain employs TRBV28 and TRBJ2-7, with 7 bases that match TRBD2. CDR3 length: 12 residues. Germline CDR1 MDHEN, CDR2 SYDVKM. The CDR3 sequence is CASSPPEGGFHF. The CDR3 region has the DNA TGTGCCAGCAGTCCGCCGGAGGGAGGGTTTCACTTC.

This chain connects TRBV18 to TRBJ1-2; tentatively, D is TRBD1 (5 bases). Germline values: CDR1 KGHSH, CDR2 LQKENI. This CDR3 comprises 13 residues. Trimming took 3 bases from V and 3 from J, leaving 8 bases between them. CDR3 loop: CASSPYRYYGYTF. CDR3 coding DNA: TGTGCCAGCTCACCCTACAGGTACTATGGCTACACCTTC.

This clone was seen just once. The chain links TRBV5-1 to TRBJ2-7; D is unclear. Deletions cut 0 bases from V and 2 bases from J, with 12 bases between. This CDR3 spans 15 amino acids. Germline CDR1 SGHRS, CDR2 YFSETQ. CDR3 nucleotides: TGCGCCAGCAGCTTGGCCGAGGATTTAACCTACGAGCAGTACTTC. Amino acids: CASSLAEDLTYEQYF.

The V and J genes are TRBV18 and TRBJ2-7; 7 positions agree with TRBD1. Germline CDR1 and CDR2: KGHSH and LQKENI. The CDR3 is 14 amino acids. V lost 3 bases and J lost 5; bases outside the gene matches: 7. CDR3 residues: CASSPPGTVDEQYF. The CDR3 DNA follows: TGTGCCAGCTCACCTCCTGGGACAGTCGACGAGCAGTACTTC.

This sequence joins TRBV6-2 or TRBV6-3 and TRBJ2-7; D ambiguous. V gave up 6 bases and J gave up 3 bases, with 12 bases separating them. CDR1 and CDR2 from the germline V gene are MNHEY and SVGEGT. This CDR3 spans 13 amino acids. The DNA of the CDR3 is TGTGCCAGCAGACCTCGACAAGACTACGAGCAGTACTTC. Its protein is CASRPRQDYEQYF.

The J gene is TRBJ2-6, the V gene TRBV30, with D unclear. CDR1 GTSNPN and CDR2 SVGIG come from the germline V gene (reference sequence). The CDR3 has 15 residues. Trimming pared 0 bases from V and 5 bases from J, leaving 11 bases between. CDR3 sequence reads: CAWSVVSPRANVLTF. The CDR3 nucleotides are TGTGCCTGGAGTGTAGTGAGCCCCCGGGCCAACGTCCTGACTTTC.

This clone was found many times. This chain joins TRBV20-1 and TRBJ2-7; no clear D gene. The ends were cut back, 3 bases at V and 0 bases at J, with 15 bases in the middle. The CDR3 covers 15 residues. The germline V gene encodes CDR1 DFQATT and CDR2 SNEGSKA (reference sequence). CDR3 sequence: CSASRLDRSSYEQYF. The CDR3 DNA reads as TGCAGTGCTAGTAGGCTAGACCGAAGCTCCTACGAGCAGTACTTC.

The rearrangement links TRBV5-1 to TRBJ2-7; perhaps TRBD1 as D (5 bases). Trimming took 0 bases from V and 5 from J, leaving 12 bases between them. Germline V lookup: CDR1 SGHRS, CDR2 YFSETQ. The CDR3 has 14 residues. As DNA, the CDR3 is TGCGCCAGCAGCTTGGATCAGGGTTCGGACGAGCAGTACTTC. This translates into CASSLDQGSDEQYF.

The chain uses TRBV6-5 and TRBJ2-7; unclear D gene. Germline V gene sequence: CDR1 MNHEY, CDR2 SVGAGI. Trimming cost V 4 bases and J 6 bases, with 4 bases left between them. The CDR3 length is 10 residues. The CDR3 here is CASSSGEQYF. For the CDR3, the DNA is TGTGCCAGCAGTTCGGGCGAGCAGTACTTC.

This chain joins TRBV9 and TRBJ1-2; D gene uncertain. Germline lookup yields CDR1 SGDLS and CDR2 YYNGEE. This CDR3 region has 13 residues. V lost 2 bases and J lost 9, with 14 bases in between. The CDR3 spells CASSVTGYGRYTF. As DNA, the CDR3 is TGTGCCAGCAGCGTGACGGGTTACGGCCGCTACACCTTC.

Written as DNA, the CDR3 is TGTGCCAGCAGTTACTTATGGGGCAGCGTCCCCTACGAGCAGTACTTC. Its protein product is CASSYLWGSVPYEQYF. The J gene is TRBJ2-7, the V gene TRBV6-6; TRBD1 might be the D (5 bases). V was pared by 1 base and J by 2 bases, with 15 bases between. The CDR3 is 16 amino acids. CDR1 is MNHNY and CDR2 is SVGAGI in the germline V gene (reference sequence).

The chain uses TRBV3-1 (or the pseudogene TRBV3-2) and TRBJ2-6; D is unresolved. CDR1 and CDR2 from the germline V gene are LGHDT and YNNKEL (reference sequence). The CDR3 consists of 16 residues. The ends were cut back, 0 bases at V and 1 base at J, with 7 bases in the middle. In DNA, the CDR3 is TGTGCCAGCAGCCAAGATTCGGTGTCTGGGGCCAACGTCCTGACTTTC. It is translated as CASSQDSVSGANVLTF.

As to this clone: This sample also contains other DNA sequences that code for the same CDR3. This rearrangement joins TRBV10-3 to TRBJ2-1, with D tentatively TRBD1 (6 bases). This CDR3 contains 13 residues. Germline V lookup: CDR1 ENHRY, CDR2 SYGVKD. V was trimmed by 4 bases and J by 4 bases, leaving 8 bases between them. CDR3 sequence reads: CAISGGPYNEQFF. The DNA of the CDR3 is TGTGCCATCAGTGGGGGGCCGTACAATGAGCAGTTCTTC.

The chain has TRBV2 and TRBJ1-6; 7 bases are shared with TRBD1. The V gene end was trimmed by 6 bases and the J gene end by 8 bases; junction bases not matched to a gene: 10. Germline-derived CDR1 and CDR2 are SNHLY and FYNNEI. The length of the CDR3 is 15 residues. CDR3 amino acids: CASRKVGGSYSPLHF. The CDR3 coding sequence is TGTGCCAGCAGGAAGGTAGGGGGCAGTTATTCACCCCTCCACTTT.

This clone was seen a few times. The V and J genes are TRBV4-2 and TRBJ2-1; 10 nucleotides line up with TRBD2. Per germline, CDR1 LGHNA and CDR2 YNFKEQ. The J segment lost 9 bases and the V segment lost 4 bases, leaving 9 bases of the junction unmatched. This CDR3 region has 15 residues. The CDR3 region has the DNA TGTGCCAGCAGCCCCACTAGCGGGATGGCGGGTGAGCAGTTCTTC. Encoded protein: CASSPTSGMAGEQFF.

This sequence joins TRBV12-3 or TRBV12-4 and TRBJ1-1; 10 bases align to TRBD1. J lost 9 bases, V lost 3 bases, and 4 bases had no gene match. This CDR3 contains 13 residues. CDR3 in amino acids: CASSLGQGLKAFF. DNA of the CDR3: TGTGCCAGCAGTTTGGGACAGGGGCTGAAAGCTTTCTTT.

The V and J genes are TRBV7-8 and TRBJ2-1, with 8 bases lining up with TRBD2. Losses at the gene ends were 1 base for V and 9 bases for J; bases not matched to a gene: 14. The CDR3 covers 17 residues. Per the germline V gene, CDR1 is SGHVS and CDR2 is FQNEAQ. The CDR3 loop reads CASSLGRGGEVGTEQFF. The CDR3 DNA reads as TGTGCCAGCAGCTTAGGCCGGGGGGGAGAGGTAGGGACTGAGCAGTTCTTC.

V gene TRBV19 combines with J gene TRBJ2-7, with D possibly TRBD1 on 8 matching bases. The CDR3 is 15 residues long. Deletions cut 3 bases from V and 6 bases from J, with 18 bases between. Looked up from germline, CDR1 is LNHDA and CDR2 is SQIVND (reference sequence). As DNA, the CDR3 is TGTGCCAGTAGTATCAAGGACAGGGAGGGATTCGAGCAGTACTTC. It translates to CASSIKDREGFEQYF.

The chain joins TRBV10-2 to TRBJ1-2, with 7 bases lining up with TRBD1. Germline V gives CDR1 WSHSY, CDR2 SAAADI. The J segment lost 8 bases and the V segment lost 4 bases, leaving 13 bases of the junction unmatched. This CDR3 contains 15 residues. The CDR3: CASSGQGFSGFGYTF. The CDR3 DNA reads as TGCGCCAGCAGTGGACAGGGCTTTTCTGGTTTCGGCTACACCTTC.

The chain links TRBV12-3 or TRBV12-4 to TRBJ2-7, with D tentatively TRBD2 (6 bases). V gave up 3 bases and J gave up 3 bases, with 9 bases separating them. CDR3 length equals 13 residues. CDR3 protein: CASSFGTFYEQYF. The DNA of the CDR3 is TGTGCCAGCAGTTTCGGGACTTTCTACGAGCAGTACTTC.

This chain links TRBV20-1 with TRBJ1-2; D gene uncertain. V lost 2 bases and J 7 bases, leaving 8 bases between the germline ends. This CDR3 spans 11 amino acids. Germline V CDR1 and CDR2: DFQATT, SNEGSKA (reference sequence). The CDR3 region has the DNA TGCAGTGCTAGAAAGGAGGGTGGCTACACCTTC. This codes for CSARKEGGYTF.

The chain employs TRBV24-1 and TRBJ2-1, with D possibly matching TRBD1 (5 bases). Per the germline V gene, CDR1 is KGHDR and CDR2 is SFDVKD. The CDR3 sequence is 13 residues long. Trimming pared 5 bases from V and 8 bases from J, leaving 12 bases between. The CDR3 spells CATSGGRVDEQFF. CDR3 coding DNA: TGTGCCACCAGTGGCGGCAGGGTTGATGAGCAGTTCTTC.

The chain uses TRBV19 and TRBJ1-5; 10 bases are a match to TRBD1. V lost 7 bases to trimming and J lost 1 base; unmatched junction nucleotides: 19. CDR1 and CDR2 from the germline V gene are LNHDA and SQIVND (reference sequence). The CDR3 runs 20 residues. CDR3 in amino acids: CASTNSPGTGVLRSNQPQHF. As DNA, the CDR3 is TGTGCCAGTACCAACTCGCCCGGGACAGGGGTTTTAAGGAGCAATCAGCCCCAGCATTTT. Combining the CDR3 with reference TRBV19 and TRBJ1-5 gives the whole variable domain DGGITQSPKYLFRKEGQNVTLSCEQNLNHDAMYWYRQDPGQGLRLIYYSQIVNDFQKGDIAEGYSVSREKKESFPLTVTSAQKNPTAFYLCASTNSPGTGVLRSNQPQHFGDGTRLSIL.

CDR3 region: CASSLRSGGWGEQFF. CDR3 DNA sequence: TGTGCCAGCAGCTTACGGAGCGGGGGGTGGGGTGAGCAGTTCTTC. The V gene is TRBV7-2, the J gene TRBJ2-1; TRBD2 matches 9 bases. The trim removed 2 bases at V and 9 bases at J, leaving 8 bases unmatched. The germline CDR1 and CDR2 sequences are SGHTA and FQGNSA. CDR3 size: 15 residues.